A single sample is the source of the 17 T cell receptor beta chains below, sequenced in a study of T cells in Graves' hyperthyroidism and ophthalmopathy. There were TCR beta CDR3 regions amplified from RNA transcripts. HTBI primers were used for first-round RT-PCR of the TCR CDR3. TCRdb recomputed calls from the multiplex PCR reads with MiXCR, one row per CDR3 protein. The sample records nearly 600,000 distinct CDR3 sequences, approximately 14% being singletons. Material: blood. The receptors derive from a woman aged 18 to 35 with Graves' ophthalmopathy.

This clonotype has more than one count but fewer than ten. The V and J genes are TRBV12-3 or TRBV12-4 and TRBJ1-2; 8 bases align to TRBD1. Unmatched junction bases numbered 8, after V lost 7 bases and J lost 7 bases. The length of the CDR3 is 13 residues. The CDR3, as DNA: TGTGCCAGCAACCACAGGGGGGCCTCTGGCTACACCTTC. Translated: CASNHRGASGYTF.

The CDR3, as DNA: TGTGCCAGCATACCCGGGGACAGGAGCTCTGGAAACACCATATATTTT. Amino acid sequence: CASIPGDRSSGNTIYF. This sequence joins TRBV28 and TRBJ1-3, with 8 bases identical to TRBD1. Germline-derived CDR1 and CDR2 are MDHEN and SYDVKM. The CDR3 has 16 residues. The trim removed 7 bases at V and 0 bases at J, leaving 8 bases unmatched.

This clonotype was observed many times. The V gene is TRBV27, the J gene TRBJ1-1, with TRBD1 matching over 7 bases. Looked up from germline, CDR1 is MNHEY and CDR2 is SMNVEV (reference sequence). V shed 0 bases, J shed 5 bases, and the junction held 6 bases outside the gene matches. CDR3 length: 15 amino acids. The CDR3 DNA follows: TGTGCCAGCAGTTTATCGCCGGGGACAGATACTGAAGCTTTCTTT. It yields the protein CASSLSPGTDTEAFF.

This clonotype was seen many times. The rearrangement links TRBV2 to TRBJ1-4; 9 nucleotides agree with TRBD1. CDR1 is SNHLY, CDR2 FYNNEI, per germline. The CDR3 has 15 residues. After removal of 6 bases from V and 5 bases from J, the junction contained 7 bases not matched to a gene. The CDR3 DNA sequence: TGTGCCAGCAGGGAGTCCGGGACAGGGAATGAAAAACTGTTTTTT. Its protein is CASRESGTGNEKLFF.

The sample holds a few counts of this clonotype. The chain uses TRBV13 and TRBJ2-1; 7 nucleotides line up with TRBD2. V gave up 2 bases and J gave up 8 bases; unmatched junction bases: 9. The CDR3 is made up of 15 amino acids. In germline, CDR1 is PRHDT, CDR2 FYEKMQ (reference sequence). The chain's CDR3 is CASSLWTSRTYEQFF. The CDR3 DNA reads as TGTGCCAGCAGCTTATGGACTAGTAGAACCTATGAGCAGTTCTTC.

This clonotype has ten or more counts. The rearrangement links TRBV7-9 to TRBJ1-5; a weak D match, TRBD1 (6 bases). The CDR3 is 16 amino acids. Germline CDR1 SEHNR, CDR2 FQNEAQ (reference sequence). The V end was cut by 1 base, the J end by 5 bases, with 15 bases between. The CDR3 here is CASSLVGQGNHQPQHF. The CDR3 coding sequence is TGTGCCAGCAGCTTAGTAGGGCAGGGGAATCATCAGCCCCAGCATTTT.

This clonotype was recorded at least ten times. The chain combines TRBV6-1 with TRBJ2-7; TRBD1 matches 9 bases. Germline loops: CDR1 MNHNS, CDR2 SASEGT. The junction had 8 bases not matched to a gene; V was cut back by 8 bases and J by 0 bases. The CDR3 spans 15 residues. CDR3: CASAPGQGVSYEQYF. The CDR3 nucleotides are TGTGCCAGCGCGCCGGGACAGGGAGTCTCCTACGAGCAGTACTTC.

Ten or more counts support this clonotype. The chain joins TRBV3-1 to TRBJ2-7, with TRBD2 identical over 7 bases. The CDR3 spans 15 residues. J lost 7 bases, V lost 0 bases, and 9 bases had no gene match. Looked up from germline, CDR1 is LGHDT and CDR2 is YNNKEL (reference sequence). CDR3 in amino acids: CASSQDGGRAWEQYF. The CDR3 region has the DNA TGTGCCAGCAGCCAAGACGGGGGGAGAGCTTGGGAGCAGTACTTC.

Ten or more counts support this clonotype. This chain connects TRBV28 to TRBJ2-5, with 12 bases that match TRBD2. V was pared by 4 bases and J by 0 bases, with 3 bases of the junction left unmatched. CDR3 length: 16 residues. CDR1 MDHEN and CDR2 SYDVKM come from the germline V gene. The CDR3 here is CASSWTSGTNQETQYF. CDR3 DNA: TGTGCCAGCAGTTGGACTAGCGGGACAAACCAAGAGACCCAGTACTTC.

This clonotype was detected many times. V and J are TRBV6-1 and TRBJ2-7; tentative D call: TRBD2 (5 bases). Trimming removed 7 bases at V and 3 bases at J, with 13 bases between. This CDR3 is 13 amino acids long. Germline values: CDR1 MNHNS, CDR2 SASEGT. In DNA, the CDR3 is TGTGCCAGCACGCCTGCGGGCCACTACGAGCAGTACTTC. It codes for CASTPAGHYEQYF.

This clonotype was detected ten times or more. This chain joins TRBV24-1 and TRBJ2-1, with 7 nucleotides matching TRBD2. Trimming at V came to 4 bases and at J to 0 bases, leaving 8 bases not matched to a gene. Germline CDR1 and CDR2: KGHDR and SFDVKD. The CDR3 sequence is 17 residues long. CDR3 loop: CATSERLAASSYNEQFF. In DNA, the CDR3 is TGTGCCACCAGTGAACGCCTAGCGGCAAGCTCCTACAATGAGCAGTTCTTC.

This clonotype has ten or more counts. The V gene is TRBV24-1, the J gene TRBJ2-7; weak D call: TRBD1 (6 bases). CDR1 KGHDR and CDR2 SFDVKD come from the germline V gene. V was clipped by 4 bases and J by 1 base, with 16 bases between them. This CDR3 contains 16 residues. The CDR3 DNA follows: TGTGCCACCAGTGAGCAAGGGGCGACAGGATCCTACGAGCAGTACTTC. Protein sequence: CATSEQGATGSYEQYF.

This clonotype was detected many times. The chain joins TRBV5-8 to TRBJ2-3; D is uncertain. Germline-derived CDR1 and CDR2 are SGHTS and YDEGEE. This CDR3 has 11 residues. V shed 0 bases and J shed 10 bases, with 6 bases lying between them. In nucleotides, the CDR3 is TGTGCCAGCAGCTTGGGACCCCCGCAGTATTTT. Residues: CASSLGPPQYF. Full variable domain (rest looked up from reference TRBV5-8 and TRBJ2-3): EAGVTQSPTHLIKTRGQQATLRCSPISGHTSVYWYQQALGLGLQFLLWYDEGEERNRGNFPPRFSGRQFPNYSSELNVNALELEDSALYLCASSLGPPQYFGPGTRLTVL.

This clonotype came up many times. V is TRBV28 and J is TRBJ2-7, with a tentative D call TRBD2 (5 bases). The germline gives CDR1 MDHEN, CDR2 SYDVKM. The V end was cut by 8 bases, the J end by 2 bases, with 13 bases between. This CDR3 contains 13 residues. The CDR3 bases are TGTGCCAGCGCGATGACTAATACCTACGAGCAGTACTTC. Protein: CASAMTNTYEQYF. Full variable domain (rest looked up from reference TRBV28 and TRBJ2-7): DVKVTQSSRYLVKRTGEKVFLECVQDMDHENMFWYRQDPGLGLRLIYFSYDVKMKEKGDIPEGYSVSREKKERFSLILESASTNQTSMYLCASAMTNTYEQYFGPGTRLTVT.

This clonotype was recorded at least ten times. DNA of the CDR3: TGTGCCAGCAACCAGGGGGGACCCCACTACGAGCAGTACTTC. Translating gives CASNQGGPHYEQYF. The J gene is TRBJ2-7, the V gene TRBV6-1, with D tentatively TRBD1 (7 bases). The CDR3 contains 14 residues. Germline-derived CDR1 and CDR2 are MNHNS and SASEGT. Trimming cost V 7 bases and J 3 bases, with 16 bases left between them.

CDR3 coding DNA: TGTGCCTGGAGTGTTCTTGATGGACCAGCTAACTATGGCTACACCTTC. This translates into CAWSVLDGPANYGYTF. The chain joins TRBV30 to TRBJ1-2; the D is unclear. This CDR3 has 16 residues. The V gene lost 0 bases and the J gene lost 0 bases, with 14 bases spanning the gap. The germline gives CDR1 GTSNPN, CDR2 SVGIG (reference sequence).

This clonotype was counted ten times or more. J is TRBJ1-1 and V is TRBV7-2; no reliable D call. Looked up from germline, CDR1 is SGHTA and CDR2 is FQGNSA. This CDR3 has 15 amino acids. Trimming left V 3 bases short and J 0 bases short, with 11 bases between. CDR3 DNA sequence: TGTGCCAGCAGCTTCGGCAGGTTCATGAACACTGAAGCTTTCTTT. Protein product: CASSFGRFMNTEAFF.